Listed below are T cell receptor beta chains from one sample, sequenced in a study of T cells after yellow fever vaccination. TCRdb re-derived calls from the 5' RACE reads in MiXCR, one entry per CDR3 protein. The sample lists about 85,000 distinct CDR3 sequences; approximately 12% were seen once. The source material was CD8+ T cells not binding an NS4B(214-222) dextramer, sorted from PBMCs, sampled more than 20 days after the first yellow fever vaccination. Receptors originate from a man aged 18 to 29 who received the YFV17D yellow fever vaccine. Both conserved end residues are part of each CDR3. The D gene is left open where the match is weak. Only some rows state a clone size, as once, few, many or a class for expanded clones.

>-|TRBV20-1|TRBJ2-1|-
CSASDTGFYNEQFF
TGCAGTGCCTCGGATACAGGGTTCTACAATGAGCAGTTCTTC
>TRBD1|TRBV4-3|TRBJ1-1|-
CASSQAGQGEVLFKAFF
TGCGCCAGCAGCCAAGCGGGACAGGGGGAGGTTCTTTTTAAAGCTTTCTTT
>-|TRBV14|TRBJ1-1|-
CASSYRPLRGTEAFF
TGTGCCAGCAGCTATCGACCCCTAAGAGGCACTGAAGCTTTCTTT
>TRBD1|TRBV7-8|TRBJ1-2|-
CASSLSRSTGTGGDYGYTF
TGTGCCAGCAGTCTATCGCGCTCCACCGGGACAGGGGGCGACTATGGCTACACCTTC
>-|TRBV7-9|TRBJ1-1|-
CASSSQAMNTEAFF
TGTGCCAGCAGCTCGCAGGCAATGAACACTGAAGCTTTCTTT
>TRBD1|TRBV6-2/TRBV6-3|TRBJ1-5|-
CASSYPQGVVGNQPQHF
TGTGCCAGCAGTTACCCACAGGGGGTTGTCGGCAATCAGCCCCAGCATTTT
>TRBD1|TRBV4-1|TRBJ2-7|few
CASSQGQGGLEQYF
TGCGCCAGCAGCCAAGGACAGGGTGGCCTCGAGCAGTACTTC
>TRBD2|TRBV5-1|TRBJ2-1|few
CASSFWSAGGLGNEQFF
TGCGCCAGCAGCTTTTGGTCCGCGGGGGGCCTAGGGAATGAGCAGTTCTTC
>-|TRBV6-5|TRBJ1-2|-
CASSFSEFNYGYTF
TGTGCCAGCAGTTTCTCGGAGTTTAACTATGGCTACACCTTC
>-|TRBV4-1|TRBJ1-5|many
CASSQHRNQPQHF
TGCGCCAGCAGCCAACACAGGAATCAGCCCCAGCATTTT
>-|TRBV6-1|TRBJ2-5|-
CASKTGGYQETQYF
TGTGCCAGCAAGACGGGGGGCTACCAAGAGACCCAGTACTTC
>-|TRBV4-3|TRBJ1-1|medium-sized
CASSQWAKDTEAFF
TGCGCCAGCAGCCAATGGGCGAAGGACACTGAAGCTTTCTTT
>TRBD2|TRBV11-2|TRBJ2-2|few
CASSLGTSGGLNTGELFF
TGTGCCAGCAGCTTAGGGACTAGCGGGGGCCTGAACACCGGGGAGCTGTTTTTT
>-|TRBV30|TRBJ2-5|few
CAWSPPGSQETQYF
TGTGCCTGGAGTCCCCCCGGGTCACAAGAGACCCAGTACTTC
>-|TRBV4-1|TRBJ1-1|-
CASSQERNTEAFF
TGCGCCAGCAGCCAAGAACGGAACACTGAAGCTTTCTTT
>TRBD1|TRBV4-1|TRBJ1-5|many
CASSPPSGTGVQPQHF
TGCGCCAGCAGCCCCCCCAGCGGGACAGGGGTTCAGCCCCAGCATTTT
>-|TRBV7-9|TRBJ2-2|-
CASSSEGQNTGELFF
TGTGCCAGCAGCTCCGAAGGACAGAACACCGGGGAGCTGTTTTTT
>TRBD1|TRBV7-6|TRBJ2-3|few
CASSPGTGGVDTQYF
TGTGCCAGCAGTCCCGGGACAGGGGGCGTCGATACGCAGTATTTT
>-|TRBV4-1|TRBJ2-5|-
CASSQVLKGETQYF
TGCGCCAGCAGCCAAGTCCTGAAGGGAGAGACCCAGTACTTC
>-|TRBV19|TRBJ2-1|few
CASTAGGGGPHNEQFF
TGTGCCAGTACCGCAGGCGGCGGGGGCCCTCACAATGAGCAGTTCTTC
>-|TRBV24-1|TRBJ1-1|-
CATSDLHNTEAFF
TGTGCCACCAGTGATTTGCACAACACTGAAGCTTTCTTT
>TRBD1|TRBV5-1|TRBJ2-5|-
CASSTGQGAKETQYF
TGCGCCAGCAGCACGGGACAGGGGGCGAAAGAGACCCAGTACTTC
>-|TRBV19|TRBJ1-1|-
CASSISQMNTEAFF
TGTGCCAGTAGTATAAGTCAGATGAACACTGAAGCTTTCTTT
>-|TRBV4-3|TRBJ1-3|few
CASSQDSSGNTIYF
TGCGCCAGCAGCCAAGACAGCTCTGGAAACACCATATATTTT